This paragraph reports one TCR beta chain. As yet, its antigen is unknown. PCR primers comprised 60 Vbeta and 13 Jbeta primers. This table comes from immunoSEQ multiplex PCR, and its TCRdb copy is limited to in-frame clones, with some not included. The profile covers around 170,000 clones, with around 76% appearing a single time and less than 2% taken by the ten largest. This specimen belongs to a study of cytomegalovirus exposure and HLA in healthy donors. Study outcomes and limitations: A few CMV-associated chains proved CMV antigen-specific in vitro.

Deletions cut 1 base from V and 4 bases from J, with 21 bases between. The CDR3 is made up of 18 amino acids. Germline values: CDR1 LGHNA, CDR2 YSLEER. The sequenced material came from PBMCs. The TCR originated in a man aged 35 to 55 in good health and CMV-seronegative. The chain has TRBV4-3 and TRBJ2-3, with a tentative D call TRBD1 (5 bases). This chain's CDR3 is CASSQGSSGRLRADTQYF. The CDR3 region has the DNA TGCGCCAGCAGCCAAGGCAGTTCAGGGCGGTTAAGGGCAGATACGCAGTATTTT.